The 15 T cell receptor beta chains listed next were all sequenced from one sample in a study of tumor and adjacent non-tumor tissue in lung cancer. The template was RNA from unsorted bulk tissue. Three rounds of nested PCR, following a modified ARM-PCR protocol, produced the TCRbeta library. TCRdb re-derived calls from the multiplex PCR reads in MiXCR, one entry per CDR3 protein. Of some 200,000 distinct CDR3 sequences in the sample, 71% are singletons; the top ten hold approximately 25%. Sequencing was done on a sample of lung tumor tissue. Every receptor here comes from a man in his sixties with non-small cell lung cancer.

A note on this clonotype: Germline and junction disagree at one end, which may indicate a read error. The chain has TRBV6-6 and TRBJ2-7; tentatively, D is TRBD1 (5 bases). CDR3 length equals 12 residues. Germline V gives CDR1 MNHNY, CDR2 SVGAGI (reference sequence). The CDR3: CANSYRQYEQYF. Written as DNA, the CDR3 is TGTGCCAACAGTTACCGACAGTACGAGCAGTACTTC.

This chain links TRBV5-4 with TRBJ2-1; 7 positions agree with TRBD1. Germline CDR1 SGHNT, CDR2 YYREEE (reference sequence). Trimming cost V 6 bases and J 1 base; bases outside gene matches: 7. The CDR3 is 15 amino acids. CDR3 in amino acids: CASNSDRESYNEQFF. In nucleotides, the CDR3 is TGTGCCAGCAACTCTGACAGGGAATCCTACAATGAGCAGTTCTTC. The variable domain in full, with the rest retrieved from reference TRBV5-4 and TRBJ2-1, is ETGVTQSPTHLIKTRGQQVTLRCSSQSGHNTVSWYQQALGQGPQFIFQYYREEENGRGNFPPRFSGLQFPNYSSELNVNALELDDSALYLCASNSDRESYNEQFFGPGTRLTVL.

This clonotype qualifies as medium-sized. J is TRBJ1-1 and V is TRBV20-1; D may be TRBD1 (6 bases). V was cut by 2 bases and J by 3 bases, with 13 bases left in between. From germline, CDR1 is DFQATT and CDR2 SNEGSKA (reference sequence). This CDR3 is built from 14 residues. CDR3 in amino acids: CSARIGGTYTEAFF. CDR3 coding DNA: TGCAGTGCTAGAATAGGGGGGACCTACACTGAAGCTTTCTTT.

The chain is built from TRBV7-9 and TRBJ2-1, with 9 positions matching TRBD2. The V segment lost 1 base and the J segment 9 bases; nucleotides outside the gene matches: 13. Germline CDR1 and CDR2: SEHNR and FQNEAQ (reference sequence). The CDR3 runs 17 residues. This chain's CDR3 is CASSLGPSREGRGEQFF. The CDR3 nucleotides are TGTGCCAGCAGCTTAGGGCCCTCGCGGGAGGGCCGCGGTGAGCAGTTCTTC.

As to this clonotype: A junction end diverges from the germline sequence, so it may reflect a read error. V and J are TRBV11-2 and TRBJ1-2; D not resolved. CDR3 length: 16 amino acids. Germline loops: CDR1 SGHAT, CDR2 FQNNGV. CDR3 nucleotide sequence: TGTGCCAGCAGCTTTACAAGGTCCAGATTAACCTATGTCTACACCTTC. Its protein is CASSFTRSRLTYVYTF.

With respect to this clonotype: A read error may produce the germline difference seen at one junction end. The chain combines TRBV10-1 with TRBJ1-1; D ambiguous. Per the germline V gene, CDR1 is WNHNN and CDR2 is SYGVQD (reference sequence). CDR3 length equals 13 residues. The chain's CDR3 is CASRVDQNTEALF. The CDR3 nucleotides read TGCGCCAGCAGAGTAGACCAGAACACTGAAGCTCTCTTT.

V gene TRBV6-5 combines with J gene TRBJ2-7, with TRBD1 matching over 9 bases. The length of the CDR3 is 14 residues. V lost 1 base to trimming and J lost 5 bases; unmatched junction nucleotides: 3. Germline CDR1 and CDR2: MNHEY and SVGAGI. CDR3 protein: CASSYWGQGDEQYF. CDR3 nucleotide sequence: TGTGCCAGCAGTTACTGGGGACAGGGAGACGAGCAGTACTTC.

In regard to this clonotype: Because the CDR3 is missing its conserved closing phenylalanine or tryptophan, this is likely a read error. V usage is TRBV20-1 and J usage is TRBJ1-1; 7 positions agree with TRBD1. Per the germline V gene, CDR1 is DFQATT and CDR2 is SNEGSKA (reference sequence). This CDR3 has 16 residues. The V gene end was trimmed by 0 bases and the J gene end by 6 bases; junction bases not matched to a gene: 13. CDR3 residues: CSARDTQQGPNAEAFC. The CDR3 DNA sequence: TGCAGTGCTAGAGATACCCAACAGGGGCCTAACGCTGAAGCTTTCTGT.

A single count supports this clonotype. At one end, the junction sequence differs from germline, possibly due to a read error. The CDR3 spells CARSQEWGWGANILTF. CDR3 DNA: TGCGCCAGGAGCCAAGAGTGGGGGTGGGGGGCCAACATCCTGACTTTC. The chain joins TRBV4-3 to TRBJ2-6, with D perhaps assigned TRBD1 or TRBD2 (6 bases each). In germline, CDR1 is LGHNA, CDR2 YSLEER. This CDR3 has 16 residues.

This clonotype was seen just once. Lacking the conserved final phenylalanine or tryptophan, this CDR3 likely reflects a read error. The chain recombines TRBV6-5 with TRBJ1-4; 9 bases are shared with TRBD1. CDR3 length equals 17 residues. Germline CDR1 MNHEY, CDR2 SVGAGI. The CDR3 protein is CASSPRTGTGRFERLFL. CDR3 DNA: TGTGCCAGCAGTCCGCGGACCGGGACAGGGAGATTTGAAAGACTGTTTCTT.

As concerns this clonotype: An end of the junction does not agree with germline; a read error may underlie this. V usage is TRBV12-3 or TRBV12-4 and J usage is TRBJ2-1; maybe TRBD1 (6 bases). The CDR3 runs 16 residues. The CDR3 DNA reads as TGTACCAGCAGTTGGAGCCTGGGCAGGGGTTGGAATGAGCAGTTCTTC. Translated, it gives CTSSWSLGRGWNEQFF.

The rearrangement links TRBV20-1 to TRBJ2-5; 9 bases agree with TRBD2. CDR3 size: 17 residues. V shed 6 bases, J shed 1 base, and the junction held 15 bases outside the gene matches. Germline V gives CDR1 DFQATT, CDR2 SNEGSKA (reference sequence). CDR3 amino acids: CSARIYGTSSFQETQYF. Here the CDR3 DNA reads TGCAGTGCCAGAATTTACGGGACTAGCAGCTTCCAAGAGACCCAGTACTTC.

In regard to this clonotype: This likely comes from a read error, as the CDR3 has no conserved phenylalanine or tryptophan at its end. The chain employs TRBV20-1 and TRBJ1-1; D gene ambiguous. CDR3 size: 12 residues. Germline V gene lookup returns CDR1 DFQATT and CDR2 SNEGSKA (reference sequence). The CDR3 nucleotides are TGCAACCCCAACGGGAGGAACACTGAAGCTTTCCTT. Translation gives CNPNGRNTEAFL.

The J gene is TRBJ2-3, the V gene TRBV6-5, with a possible D match to TRBD1 (5 bases). The germline V gene has CDR1 MNHEY and CDR2 SVGAGI. V lost 8 bases to trimming and J lost 11 bases, with 17 bases between them. The CDR3 runs 12 residues. CDR3 region: CASGAGTGMQYF. Here the CDR3 DNA reads TGTGCCAGCGGCGCAGGCACAGGTATGCAGTATTTT.

This clonotype was counted a single time. The chain combines TRBV11-3 with TRBJ2-1; D unclear. CDR1 is SGHNT and CDR2 is YENEEA in the germline V gene. This CDR3 region has 14 residues. Trimming removed 5 bases at V and 3 bases at J, with 11 bases between. The CDR3 bases are TGTGCCAGCAGCCCTATGTTAGACTACAATGAGCAGTTCTTC. Protein: CASSPMLDYNEQFF.